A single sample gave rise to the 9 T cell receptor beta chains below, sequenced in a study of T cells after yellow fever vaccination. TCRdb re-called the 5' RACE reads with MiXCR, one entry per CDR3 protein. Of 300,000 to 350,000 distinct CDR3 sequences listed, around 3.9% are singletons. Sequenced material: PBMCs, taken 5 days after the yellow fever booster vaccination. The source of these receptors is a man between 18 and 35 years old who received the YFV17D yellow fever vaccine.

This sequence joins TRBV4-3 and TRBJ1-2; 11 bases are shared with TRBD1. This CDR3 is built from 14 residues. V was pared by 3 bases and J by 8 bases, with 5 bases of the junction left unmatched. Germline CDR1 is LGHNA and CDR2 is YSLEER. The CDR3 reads CASSHQGQGDGYTF. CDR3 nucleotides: TGCGCCAGCAGCCACCAGGGACAGGGGGACGGCTACACCTTC.

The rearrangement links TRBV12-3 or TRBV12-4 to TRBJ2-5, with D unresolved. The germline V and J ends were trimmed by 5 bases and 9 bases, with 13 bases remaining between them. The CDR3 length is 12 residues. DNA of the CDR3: TGTGCCAGCAGTGCCTCATTAGGGTCCCAGTACTTC. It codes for CASSASLGSQYF.

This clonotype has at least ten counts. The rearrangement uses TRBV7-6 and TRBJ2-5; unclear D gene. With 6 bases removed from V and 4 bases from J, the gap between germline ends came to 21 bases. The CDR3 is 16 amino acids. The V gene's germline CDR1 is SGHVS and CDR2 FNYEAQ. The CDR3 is CASSSSRPGEGETQYF. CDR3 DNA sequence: TGTGCCAGCAGTTCTTCACGTCCTGGGGAAGGAGAGACCCAGTACTTC. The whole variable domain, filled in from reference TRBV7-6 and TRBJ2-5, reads GAGVSQSPRYKVTKRGQDVALRCDPISGHVSLYWYRQALGQGPEFLTYFNYEAQQDKSGLPNDRFSAERPEGSISTLTIQRTEQRDSAMYRCASSSSRPGEGETQYFGPGTRLLVL.

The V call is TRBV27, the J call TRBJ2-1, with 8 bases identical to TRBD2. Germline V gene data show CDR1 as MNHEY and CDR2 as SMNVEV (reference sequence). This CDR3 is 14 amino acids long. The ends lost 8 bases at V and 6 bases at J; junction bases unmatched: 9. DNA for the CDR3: TGTGCCAGCGGGACGACTAGCGCTCCCAATGAGCAGTTCTTC. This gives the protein CASGTTSAPNEQFF.

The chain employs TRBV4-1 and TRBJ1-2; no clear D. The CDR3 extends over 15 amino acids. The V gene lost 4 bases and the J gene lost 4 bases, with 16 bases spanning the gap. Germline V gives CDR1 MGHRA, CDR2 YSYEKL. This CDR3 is CASSRLDGDPYGYTF. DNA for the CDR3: TGCGCCAGCAGCCGACTCGATGGGGATCCCTATGGCTACACCTTC.

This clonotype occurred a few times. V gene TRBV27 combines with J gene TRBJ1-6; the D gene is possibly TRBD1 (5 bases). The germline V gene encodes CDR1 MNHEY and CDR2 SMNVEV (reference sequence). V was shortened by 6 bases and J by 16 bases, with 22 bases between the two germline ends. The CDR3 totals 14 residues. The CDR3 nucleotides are TGTGCCAGCAGCCCCCCGGACCAGGGTTGGGGACTCCACTTT. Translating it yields CASSPPDQGWGLHF.

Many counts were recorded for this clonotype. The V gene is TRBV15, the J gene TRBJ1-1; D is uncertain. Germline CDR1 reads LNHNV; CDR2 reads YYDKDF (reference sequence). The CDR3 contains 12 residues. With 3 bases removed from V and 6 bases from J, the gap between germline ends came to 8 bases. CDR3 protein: CATSSASSEAFF. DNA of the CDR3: TGTGCCACCAGCAGTGCGTCTTCTGAAGCTTTCTTT.

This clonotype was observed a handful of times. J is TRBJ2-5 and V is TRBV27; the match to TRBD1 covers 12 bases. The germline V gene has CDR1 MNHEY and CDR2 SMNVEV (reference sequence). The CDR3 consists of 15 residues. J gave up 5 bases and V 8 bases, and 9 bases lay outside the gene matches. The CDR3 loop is CASAYGTGGLETQYF. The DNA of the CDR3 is TGTGCCAGCGCCTACGGGACAGGGGGCCTGGAGACCCAGTACTTC.

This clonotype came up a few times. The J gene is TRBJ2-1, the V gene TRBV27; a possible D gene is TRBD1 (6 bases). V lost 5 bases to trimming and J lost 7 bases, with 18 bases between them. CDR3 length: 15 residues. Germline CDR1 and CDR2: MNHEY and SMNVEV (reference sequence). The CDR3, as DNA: TGTGCCAGCAGTCCACTCCAAACAGGGATTAATGAGCAGTTCTTC. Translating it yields CASSPLQTGINEQFF.